This entry is about one T cell receptor beta chain. How the authors handled the data: Amplification with reference gene primers provided the estimates of nucleated cell counts. TCRdb keeps only in-frame clones here, not all; method: immunoSEQ multiplex PCR. The V and J calls and clone size come from that table; D and trimming were worked out from the DNA. In the table there are 150,000 to 200,000 clones, about 82% of which are singletons. This specimen belongs to a study of blood T cell repertoires in COVID-19. CDR3 length: 13 residues. The V end was cut by 5 bases, the J end by 6 bases, with 11 bases between.

Sequencing input: peripheral blood. This receptor was identified in a woman in her twenties or thirties with acute or convalescent COVID-19. The rearrangement uses TRBV12-3 or TRBV12-4 and TRBJ2-1, with D possibly being TRBD1 (5 bases). The CDR3 sequence is CASSPDRSNEQFF. In DNA form, the CDR3 reads TGTGCCAGCAGTCCAGACAGAAGCAATGAGCAGTTCTTC.